The clone carrying this T cell receptor (beta chain) was found a few times. Its antigen is unknown. V gave up 1 base and J gave up 3 bases, with 13 bases separating them. The CDR3 has 15 amino acids. Germline assignment: CDR1 SGHVS and CDR2 FNYEAQ. Cultured CD4+ T cells had their DNA profiled by the Oncomine TCR Beta short-read assay. From the PCR reads, TCRdb called clonotypes with MiXCR, one entry per CDR3 protein. Of under 20,000 distinct CDR3 sequences listed, under 65% are singletons. The data were taken from a study of vaccination and CD4 T cells after COVID-19. The time point is: late sampling 161 to 241 days after vaccination in a few convalescent patients. Treatment indicated: roughly 11-day PBMC culture with coronavirus spike peptide pools or control peptides (ViraFEST assay).

The starting material was CD4+ T cells from blood, cultured in vitro, obtained about 7 months after SARS-CoV-2 vaccination. The origin of this receptor is a human donor who had recovered from COVID-19. The gene calls are TRBV7-6 and TRBJ2-7; D gene uncertain. The DNA for the CDR3 is TGTGCCAGCAGCTTAGATACGGGCCCCGGCTACGAGCAGTACTTC. This sequence encodes CASSLDTGPGYEQYF.